Each of the 10 T cell receptor beta chains below was sequenced from the same sample in a study of cytomegalovirus exposure and HLA in healthy donors. A multiplex PCR was run with 60 Vbeta primers and 13 Jbeta primers. Only in-frame clones appear in the TCRdb table, and some are missing; sequencing was by immunoSEQ multiplex PCR. This sample's table has 75,000 to 80,000 clones. The sequencing input was PBMCs. These receptors all come from a man younger than 30 in good health and CMV-seropositive.

The genes are TRBV4-1 and TRBJ1-2; possibly TRBD1 for D (5 bases). The V gene's germline CDR1 is MGHRA and CDR2 YSYEKL. This CDR3 comprises 15 residues. V lost 0 bases to trimming and J lost 5 bases, with 13 bases between them. The CDR3 region is CASSQDSGTAYGYTF. Written as DNA, the CDR3 is TGCGCCAGCAGCCAAGACTCGGGGACTGCATATGGCTACACCTTC.

The chain combines TRBV5-1 with TRBJ2-7, with TRBD1 identical over 8 bases. This CDR3 contains 15 residues. Trimming removed 3 bases from V and 3 bases from J; junction bases left unmatched: 8. CDR1 and CDR2 (germline): SGHRS, YFSETQ. CDR3 in DNA: TGCGCCAGCAGCTCGGGCGGGACAGGTTTCTACGAGCAGTACTTC. Its translation: CASSSGGTGFYEQYF.

V gene TRBV14 combines with J gene TRBJ1-1; 9 bases line up with TRBD1. This CDR3 has 17 amino acids. V dropped 4 bases and J dropped 0; count of bases not matched to a gene: 9. Germline CDR1 SGHDN, CDR2 FVKESK. DNA of the CDR3: TGTGCCAGCAGCCCCCTAACAGGGGGCGAGATGAACACTGAAGCTTTCTTT. It encodes CASSPLTGGEMNTEAFF.

V gene TRBV10-3 combines with J gene TRBJ2-6; D may be TRBD2 (6 bases). CDR3 length: 17 residues. V was shortened by 3 bases and J by 0 bases, with 12 bases between the two germline ends. The germline gives CDR1 ENHRY, CDR2 SYGVKD. As DNA, the CDR3 is TGTGCCATCAGTGACTGGGGGGAAAGCTCTGGGGCCAACGTCCTGACTTTC. Residues: CAISDWGESSGANVLTF.

This chain joins TRBV2 and TRBJ2-3, with 11 bases fitting TRBD2. Per germline, CDR1 SNHLY and CDR2 FYNNEI. V shed 6 bases and J 6 bases; nucleotides not matched to a gene: 8. The CDR3 runs to 15 residues. CDR3 DNA: TGTGCCAGCAGGCTAGCGGGAGGCTACACGGATACGCAGTATTTT. This codes for CASRLAGGYTDTQYF.

V and J are TRBV6-1 and TRBJ2-7; 9 bases are a match to TRBD1. Germline CDR1 MNHNS, CDR2 SASEGT. The CDR3 covers 15 residues. With V trimmed by 6 bases and J by 3 bases, 9 bases remained unmatched. The CDR3, as DNA: TGTGCCAGCAGCCGGGACAGGGACCCTTTCTACGAGCAGTACTTC. Its protein product is CASSRDRDPFYEQYF.

The chain is built from TRBV5-4 and TRBJ2-3; 10 nucleotides match TRBD1. CDR3 length: 15 residues. Looked up from germline, CDR1 is SGHNT and CDR2 is YYREEE (reference sequence). Trimming at V came to 5 bases and at J to 1 base, leaving 4 bases not matched to a gene. CDR3: CASRSGTGGTDTQYF. CDR3 nucleotide sequence: TGTGCCAGCAGATCCGGGACAGGGGGCACAGATACGCAGTATTTT.

The V call is TRBV7-3, the J call TRBJ1-6, with D unresolved. V lost 5 bases and J lost 8, with 10 bases in between. Germline-derived CDR1 and CDR2 are SGHTA and FQGTGA. There are 13 residues in the CDR3. CDR3 sequence reads: CASSRGGDSPLHF. CDR3 in DNA: TGTGCCAGCAGCCGCGGCGGTGATTCACCCCTCCACTTT.

This chain links TRBV28 with TRBJ1-4, with D perhaps TRBD1 (5 bases). The CDR3 sequence is 13 residues long. V was pared by 8 bases and J by 8 bases, with 15 bases between. CDR1 MDHEN and CDR2 SYDVKM come from the germline V gene. This chain's CDR3 is CASSWGLGEKLFF. The CDR3 DNA reads TGTGCCAGCTCCTGGGGACTTGGAGAAAAACTGTTTTTT.

V is TRBV4-1 and J is TRBJ1-2; 9 bases fit TRBD1. The junction had 7 bases not matched to a gene; V was cut back by 6 bases and J by 5 bases. Per germline, CDR1 MGHRA and CDR2 YSYEKL. The length of the CDR3 is 14 residues. This chain's CDR3 is CASRPQDRGYGYTF. The CDR3 DNA reads TGCGCCAGCAGGCCCCAGGACAGGGGATATGGCTACACCTTC.